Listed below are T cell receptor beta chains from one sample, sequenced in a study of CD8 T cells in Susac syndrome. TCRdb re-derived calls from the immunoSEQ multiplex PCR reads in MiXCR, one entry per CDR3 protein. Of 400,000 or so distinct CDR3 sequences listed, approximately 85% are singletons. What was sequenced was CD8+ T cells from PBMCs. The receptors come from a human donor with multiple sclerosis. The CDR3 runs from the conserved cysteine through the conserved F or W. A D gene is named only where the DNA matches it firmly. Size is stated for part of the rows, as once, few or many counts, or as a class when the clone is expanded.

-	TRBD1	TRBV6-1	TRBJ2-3	TGTGCCAGCAATACGGACAGGGGGTTGACAGATACGCAGTATTTT	CASNTDRGLTDTQYF
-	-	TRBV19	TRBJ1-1	TGTGCCAGTAGTACTATTGGAGAGAGGGGGACCACTGAAGCTTTCTTT	CASSTIGERGTTEAFF
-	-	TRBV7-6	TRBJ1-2	TGTGCCAGCAGCTTAGCGGGAGTCCAGGGGAGGGATGGCTACACCTTC	CASSLAGVQGRDGYTF
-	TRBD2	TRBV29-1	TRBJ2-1	TGCAGCGTTGAGGAGTTGGGACTAGCGGCGTACAATGAGCAGTTCTTC	CSVEELGLAAYNEQFF
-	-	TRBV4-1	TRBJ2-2	TGCGCCAGCAGCCAGTGGGGACCCGGGGAGCTGTTTTTT	CASSQWGPGELFF
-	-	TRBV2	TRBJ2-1	TGTGCCAGCAGTGAATCTCTGGGGTACAATGAGCAGTTCTTC	CASSESLGYNEQFF
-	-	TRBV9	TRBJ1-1	TGTGCCAGCAGCAGGAACAGTATGAACACTGAAGCTTTCTTT	CASSRNSMNTEAFF
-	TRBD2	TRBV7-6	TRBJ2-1	TGTGCCAGCAGCTTAAGGACTAGCGGGACCAATGAGCAGTTCTTC	CASSLRTSGTNEQFF
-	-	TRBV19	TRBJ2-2	TGTGCCAGTAGTACCTCCGGGGGTGTGAACACCGGGGAGCTGTTTTTT	CASSTSGGVNTGELFF
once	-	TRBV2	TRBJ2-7	TGTGCCAGCCACCACAGGGTTCTCTACGAGCAGTACTTC	CASHHRVLYEQYF
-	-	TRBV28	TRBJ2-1	TGTGCCAGCAGTTTACGAGACCTGAACAATGAGCAGTTCTTC	CASSLRDLNNEQFF
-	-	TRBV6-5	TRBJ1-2	TGTGCCAGCACCACGGGGGCCTACTATGGCTACACCTTC	CASTTGAYYGYTF
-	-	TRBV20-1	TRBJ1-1	TGCAGTGCTAGAGATGATTCTTCCTACACTGAAGCTTTCTTT	CSARDDSSYTEAFF
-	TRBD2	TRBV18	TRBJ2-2	TGTGCCAGCTCATCGGGACTAGCGGGAAACGCGAACACCGGGGAGCTGTTTTTT	CASSSGLAGNANTGELFF
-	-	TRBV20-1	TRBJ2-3	TGCAGTGCTTGGGGCACTATTTTGTCCACAGATACGCAGTATTTT	CSAWGTILSTDTQYF
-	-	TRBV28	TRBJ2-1	TGTGCCAGCAGTTCCCAAGGGCCCCATGAGCAGTTCTTC	CASSSQGPHEQFF